A single sample gave rise to the 22 T cell receptor beta chains below, sequenced in a study of blood T cell repertoires in COVID-19. The table came from immunoSEQ multiplex PCR; TCRdb's copy has only in-frame clones and leaves some out. The data show around 400,000 clones, roughly 90% seen once. Sample: PBMCs or T cells enriched from blood (not recorded which). These receptor sequences come from a woman aged 25-40 years who had recovered from COVID-19.

The V and J genes are TRBV13 and TRBJ2-1, with 7 nucleotides matching TRBD1. The CDR3 contains 15 residues. Trimming took 5 bases from V and 3 from J; bases not matched to a gene: 7. Per the germline V gene, CDR1 is PRHDT and CDR2 is FYEKMQ (reference sequence). CDR3 coding DNA: TGTGCCAGCAGCGCCCGACAGGGAAGCTACAATGAGCAGTTCTTC. This sequence encodes CASSARQGSYNEQFF.

The chain is built from TRBV7-9 and TRBJ1-1; possibly TRBD1 for D (5 bases). The V end was cut by 2 bases, the J end by 3 bases, with 10 bases between. The CDR3 contains 14 residues. Germline V gene sequence: CDR1 SEHNR, CDR2 FQNEAQ (reference sequence). CDR3 protein: CASSLSTGDTEAFF. The CDR3 DNA follows: TGTGCCAGCAGCTTAAGTACGGGGGACACTGAAGCTTTCTTT.

The rearrangement links TRBV7-2 to TRBJ1-2, with no clear D. V was trimmed by 1 base and J by 4 bases, leaving 16 bases between them. The CDR3 has 16 amino acids. CDR1 is SGHTA and CDR2 is FQGNSA in the germline V gene. The CDR3 region has the DNA TGTGCCAGCAGCTTAGGGTTTTTTGAGGTATCCTATGGCTACACCTTC. This gives the protein CASSLGFFEVSYGYTF. Variable domain in full (rest from reference TRBV7-2 and TRBJ1-2): GAGVSQSPSNKVTEKGKDVELRCDPISGHTALYWYRQSLGQGLEFLIYFQGNSAPDKSGLPSDRFSAERTGGSVSTLTIQRTQQEDSAVYLCASSLGFFEVSYGYTFGSGTRLTVV.

The genes are TRBV5-5 and TRBJ1-4, with D hard to call. The CDR3 length is 12 residues. V lost 0 bases, J lost 14 bases, and 11 bases lay in between. Germline V gene lookup returns CDR1 SGHKS and CDR2 YYEKEE (reference sequence). DNA for the CDR3: TGTGCCAGCAGCTTGGGTCTCAGCGGGCTGTTTTTT. It yields the protein CASSLGLSGLFF.

The chain has TRBV7-6 and TRBJ2-5; TRBD1 might be the D (6 bases). Deletions cut 5 bases from V and 3 bases from J, with 16 bases between. CDR3 length: 15 residues. Germline values: CDR1 SGHVS, CDR2 FNYEAQ. This CDR3 is CASSLDTGSEETQYF. The DNA for the CDR3 is TGTGCCAGCAGCCTAGATACAGGGTCCGAAGAGACCCAGTACTTC.

The rearrangement links TRBV29-1 to TRBJ1-1; D gene unclear. Germline loops: CDR1 SQVTM, CDR2 ANQGSEA. The V end lost 4 bases, the J end lost 3 bases, and 12 bases lay between the germline ends. There are 13 residues in the CDR3. CDR3 loop: CSVGQQSYTEAFF. CDR3 sequence (DNA): TGCAGCGTTGGTCAACAGTCTTACACTGAAGCTTTCTTT. Together with reference TRBV29-1 and TRBJ1-1, the CDR3 gives the full variable domain: SAVISQKPSRDICQRGTSLTIQCQVDSQVTMMFWYRQQPGQSLTLIATANQGSEATYESGFVIDKFPISRPNLTFSTLTVSNMSPEDSSIYLCSVGQQSYTEAFFGQGTRLTVV.

J is TRBJ1-2 and V is TRBV19, with a weak D call TRBD1 (5 bases). This CDR3 spans 13 amino acids. The germline CDR1 and CDR2 sequences are LNHDA and SQIVND (reference sequence). V was pared by 8 bases and J by 7 bases, with 17 bases between. The CDR3 DNA follows: TGTGCCAGTTGGGGGGTCTCCCCCCTTGGCTACACCTTC. It is translated as CASWGVSPLGYTF.

This rearrangement joins TRBV19 to TRBJ1-2; 9 bases fit TRBD1. This CDR3 has 15 residues. V trimming: 7 bases; J trimming: 2 bases; junction bases outside the gene matches: 8. Germline-derived CDR1 and CDR2 are LNHDA and SQIVND (reference sequence). CDR3 DNA: TGTGCCAGTAAGATACCGGGACAGGGAAACTATGGCTACACCTTC. Translating gives CASKIPGQGNYGYTF.

The V and J genes are TRBV7-6 and TRBJ2-1, with 14 bases identical to TRBD2. The CDR3 contains 18 residues. Germline CDR1 SGHVS, CDR2 FNYEAQ. The junction had 10 bases not matched to a gene; V was cut back by 2 bases and J by 7 bases. DNA of the CDR3: TGTGCCAGCAGCTTAACCTCCGGGACTAGCGGGAGTGGGAATGAGCAGTTCTTC. Protein product: CASSLTSGTSGSGNEQFF.

V usage is TRBV7-2 and J usage is TRBJ2-5, with 8 positions matching TRBD1. The CDR3 covers 13 residues. J gave up 4 bases and V 6 bases, and 4 bases lay outside the gene matches. Germline V gene sequence: CDR1 SGHTA, CDR2 FQGNSA. The CDR3 nucleotides read TGTGCCAGCAGGACAGGGGCAGGAGAGACCCAGTACTTC. Amino acid sequence: CASRTGAGETQYF. Based on the CDR3 plus reference TRBV7-2 and TRBJ2-5, the full variable domain is GAGVSQSPSNKVTEKGKDVELRCDPISGHTALYWYRQSLGQGLEFLIYFQGNSAPDKSGLPSDRFSAERTGGSVSTLTIQRTQQEDSAVYLCASRTGAGETQYFGPGTRLLVL.

This chain connects TRBV29-1 to TRBJ2-7; TRBD1 matches 11 bases. This CDR3 comprises 13 residues. V dropped 7 bases and J dropped 5; count of bases not matched to a gene: 7. CDR1 and CDR2 from the germline V gene are SQVTM and ANQGSEA. The CDR3 loop is CSAAGQGAHEQYF. The CDR3 region has the DNA TGCAGCGCTGCAGGACAGGGGGCACACGAGCAGTACTTC.

This chain links TRBV14 with TRBJ1-6; D not certain. The germline V and J ends were trimmed by 0 bases and 14 bases, with 8 bases remaining between them. CDR1 and CDR2 (germline): SGHDN, FVKESK. The CDR3 has 12 amino acids. CDR3 DNA: TGTGCCAGCAGCCAAGAGGTTGGCACCCTCCACTTT. Translated, it gives CASSQEVGTLHF.

The rearrangement links TRBV27 to TRBJ1-6; the match to TRBD1 covers 11 bases. Germline loops: CDR1 MNHEY, CDR2 SMNVEV (reference sequence). The CDR3 is made up of 14 amino acids. Trimming at V came to 5 bases and at J to 13 bases, leaving 7 bases not matched to a gene. The CDR3 region has the DNA TGTGCCAGCAGTGATCCGGGACAGGGGGTCCCCCTCCACTTT. Translated: CASSDPGQGVPLHF.

This clone came up a few times. J is TRBJ1-2 and V is TRBV7-9, with 8 bases matching TRBD1. Trimming at V came to 1 base and at J to 5 bases, leaving 6 bases not matched to a gene. Germline V gene sequence: CDR1 SEHNR, CDR2 FQNEAQ (reference sequence). The CDR3 has 15 residues. CDR3 DNA: TGTGCCAGCAGCTTAGAGGCAGGGGGCCTGTATGGCTACACCTTC. Translated, it gives CASSLEAGGLYGYTF.

The rearrangement uses TRBV5-1 and TRBJ2-7; D uncertain. The CDR3 is made up of 12 amino acids. The V gene lost 3 bases and the J gene lost 3 bases, with 7 bases spanning the gap. In germline, CDR1 is SGHRS, CDR2 YFSETQ. The CDR3 protein is CASSYLDYEQYF. The CDR3 DNA sequence: TGCGCCAGCAGCTACCTAGACTACGAGCAGTACTTC.

This clone was seen a single time. This chain uses TRBV7-9 with TRBJ1-4, with no clear D. Trimming took 1 base from V and 4 from J, leaving 7 bases between them. From germline, CDR1 is SEHNR and CDR2 FQNEAQ (reference sequence). The CDR3 spans 14 residues. The CDR3 DNA reads TGTGCCAGCAGCTTAGGACAATATAATGAAAAACTGTTTTTT. As protein: CASSLGQYNEKLFF. The full variable domain, in which reference TRBV7-9 and TRBJ1-4 provide the parts outside the CDR3, is DTGVSQNPRHKITKRGQNVTFRCDPISEHNRLYWYRQTLGQGPEFLTYFQNEAQLEKSRLLSDRFSAERPKGSFSTLEIQRTEQGDSAMYLCASSLGQYNEKLFFGSGTQLSVL.

This chain uses TRBV5-6 with TRBJ1-2; 8 nucleotides agree with TRBD1. The germline V gene has CDR1 SGHDT and CDR2 YYEEEE. The J segment lost 7 bases and the V segment lost 5 bases, leaving 7 bases of the junction unmatched. The CDR3 has 13 residues. The CDR3 loop reads CASRNYRGSGYTF. In nucleotides, the CDR3 is TGTGCCAGCAGAAATTACAGGGGGTCTGGCTACACCTTC.

V is TRBV18 and J is TRBJ2-1; unclear D gene. The CDR3 extends over 13 amino acids. The germline CDR1 and CDR2 sequences are KGHSH and LQKENI. The ends were cut back, 0 bases at V and 7 bases at J, with 7 bases in the middle. CDR3 sequence: CASSPPSANEQFF. As DNA, the CDR3 is TGTGCCAGCTCACCACCTTCCGCGAATGAGCAGTTCTTC.

The genes are TRBV30 and TRBJ2-6, with 7 bases fitting TRBD1. CDR3 length: 16 amino acids. The germline V gene encodes CDR1 GTSNPN and CDR2 SVGIG (reference sequence). V lost 3 bases to trimming and J lost 3 bases; unmatched junction nucleotides: 8. CDR3: CAWSPQGESGANVLTF. CDR3 coding DNA: TGTGCCTGGAGCCCCCAGGGGGAAAGTGGGGCCAACGTCCTGACTTTC.

The rearrangement joins TRBV7-9 to TRBJ1-2; D is undetermined. Trimming left V 3 bases short and J 7 bases short, with 12 bases between. Germline assignment: CDR1 SEHNR and CDR2 FQNEAQ (reference sequence). The CDR3 is 13 amino acids. This CDR3 reads CASSFGELGGYTF. CDR3 nucleotides: TGTGCCAGCAGCTTCGGGGAACTGGGTGGCTACACCTTC. Supplemented by reference TRBV7-9 and TRBJ1-2, the full variable domain reads DTGVSQNPRHKITKRGQNVTFRCDPISEHNRLYWYRQTLGQGPEFLTYFQNEAQLEKSRLLSDRFSAERPKGSFSTLEIQRTEQGDSAMYLCASSFGELGGYTFGSGTRLTVV.

V gene TRBV7-3 combines with J gene TRBJ1-1, with unresolved D. The CDR3 spans 13 residues. V gave up 5 bases and J gave up 3 bases, with 10 bases separating them. Germline CDR1 reads SGHTA; CDR2 reads FQGTGA. The CDR3 sequence: CASSPNRDTEAFF. CDR3 coding DNA: TGTGCCAGCAGCCCAAACCGGGACACTGAAGCTTTCTTT.

The rearrangement uses TRBV21-1 and TRBJ2-1; the tabulated D call, TRBD2, remains unverified against the DNA. TRBV21-1 is marked as a pseudogene. This CDR3 has 16 residues. The CDR3: CASSKVMGTRKCEQFF. Written as DNA, the CDR3 is TGTGCCAGCAGCAAAGTGATGGGGACTAGGAAATGTGAGCAGTTCTTC.